The 17 T cell receptor beta chains in this list originate from one sample, sequenced in a study of blood T cell repertoires in COVID-19. Profiling relied on immunoSEQ multiplex PCR, and the TCRdb table lists in-frame clones only, not all of them. Of 150,000 to 200,000 clones listed, approximately 86% are singletons. Sequencing used peripheral blood. The receptors stem from a man aged 18 to 30 with acute or convalescent COVID-19.

The V gene is TRBV7-9, the J gene TRBJ1-2; no reliable D call. The CDR3 consists of 15 residues. V lost 5 bases to trimming and J lost 2 bases, with 15 bases between them. Per germline, CDR1 SEHNR and CDR2 FQNEAQ (reference sequence). Here the CDR3 reads CASSPNRRPNYGYTF. In nucleotides, the CDR3 is TGTGCCAGCAGCCCAAACAGACGCCCAAACTATGGCTACACCTTC.

A remark on this clone: It is unclear where the CDR3 begins or ends on the DNA, so no DNA is shown, and the CDR3 is as TCRdb lists it. This chain connects TRBV30 to TRBJ1-2. The CDR3 contains 16 residues when both ends are counted. Germline loops: CDR1 GTSNPN, CDR2 SVGIG (reference sequence). CDR3 amino acids: CAWSAFFFGENYGYTF.

The chain uses TRBV7-2 and TRBJ1-1; 8 nucleotides match TRBD1. Looked up from germline, CDR1 is SGHTA and CDR2 is FQGNSA. The CDR3 loop spans 16 amino acids. V was clipped by 3 bases and J by 5 bases; unmatched bases: 11. CDR3 sequence (DNA): TGTGCCAGCAGCTTGAAGTCTCAGGGGGCGAGGACTGAAGCTTTCTTT. This encodes CASSLKSQGARTEAFF.

In this sample, this clone turned up once. V gene TRBV2 combines with J gene TRBJ1-2, with TRBD1 identical over 9 bases. The CDR3 consists of 14 residues. Germline V gene lookup returns CDR1 SNHLY and CDR2 FYNNEI. V lost 7 bases to trimming and J lost 2 bases; unmatched junction nucleotides: 5. CDR3 amino acids: CASKEQGANYGYTF. CDR3 coding DNA: TGTGCCAGCAAAGAACAGGGGGCGAACTATGGCTACACCTTC.

The V and J genes are TRBV11-2 and TRBJ1-2, with 7 bases aligning to TRBD1. This CDR3 is built from 13 residues. Per the germline V gene, CDR1 is SGHAT and CDR2 is FQNNGV. The junction had 6 bases not matched to a gene; V was cut back by 4 bases and J by 7 bases. The CDR3 sequence is CASSSQGVVGYTF. The CDR3 bases are TGTGCCAGCAGCTCTCAGGGGGTCGTTGGCTACACCTTC.

This clone was found once. The chain combines TRBV4-1 with TRBJ2-7, with 8 bases aligning to TRBD2. After removal of 1 base from V and 2 bases from J, the junction contained 16 bases not matched to a gene. This CDR3 is 19 amino acids long. The germline CDR1 and CDR2 sequences are MGHRA and YSYEKL. CDR3 in amino acids: CASSQVRTGKRGGTYEQYV. As DNA, the CDR3 is TGCGCCAGCAGCCAAGTGAGGACCGGAAAGCGCGGGGGGACCTACGAGCAGTACGTC.

The V and J genes are TRBV7-9 and TRBJ2-3; the D gene is possibly TRBD1 (6 bases). V was shortened by 1 base and J by 2 bases, with 13 bases between the two germline ends. The CDR3 contains 16 residues. The germline V gene encodes CDR1 SEHNR and CDR2 FQNEAQ (reference sequence). DNA for the CDR3: TGTGCCAGCAGCTTAGAAGCAGGGGCCTACACAGATACGCAGTATTTT. Residues: CASSLEAGAYTDTQYF. The full variable domain, its missing parts supplied by reference TRBV7-9 and TRBJ2-3, is DTGVSQNPRHKITKRGQNVTFRCDPISEHNRLYWYRQTLGQGPEFLTYFQNEAQLEKSRLLSDRFSAERPKGSFSTLEIQRTEQGDSAMYLCASSLEAGAYTDTQYFGPGTRLTVL.

This clone occurred a few times. J is TRBJ2-1 and V is TRBV24-1; 10 nucleotides match TRBD1. The V segment lost 11 bases and the J segment 7 bases; nucleotides outside the gene matches: 10. Germline V gene data show CDR1 as KGHDR and CDR2 as SFDVKD. This CDR3 has 14 amino acids. CDR3 sequence (DNA): TGTGCCATTAAACCGGGACAGGGGTCTAATGAGCAGTTCTTC. Translating gives CAIKPGQGSNEQFF.

V and J are TRBV19 and TRBJ1-5, with TRBD1 as a possible D gene (6 bases). The CDR3 consists of 13 residues. Germline V gene lookup returns CDR1 LNHDA and CDR2 SQIVND (reference sequence). The CDR3 spells CASQGRLSQPQHF. The CDR3 coding sequence is TGTGCATCACAGGGCCGGTTGAGTCAGCCCCAGCATTTT.

This clone was seen a single time. The chain combines TRBV7-9 with TRBJ2-3; 14 bases are a match to TRBD2. With 6 bases clipped from V and 2 bases from J, the junction kept 4 bases outside the gene matches. Germline V CDR1 and CDR2: SEHNR, FQNEAQ (reference sequence). The CDR3 consists of 16 residues. The CDR3 protein is CASSLGLAGATDTQYF. In DNA, the CDR3 is TGTGCCAGCAGTTTGGGACTAGCGGGGGCCACAGATACGCAGTATTTT.

The chain combines TRBV6-5 with TRBJ1-1, with unresolved D. Trimming removed 0 bases from V and 3 bases from J, with 14 bases in between. There are 16 residues in the CDR3. The germline gives CDR1 MNHEY, CDR2 SVGAGI. The chain's CDR3 is CASSYSISRHYTEAFF. The CDR3 coding sequence is TGTGCCAGCAGTTACTCGATCAGTAGACATTACACTGAAGCTTTCTTT.

The genes are TRBV6-1 and TRBJ1-6; possibly TRBD1 for D (6 bases). The CDR3 loop spans 15 amino acids. Trimming cost V 1 base and J 10 bases, with 14 bases left between them. Looked up from germline, CDR1 is MNHNS and CDR2 is SASEGT. The CDR3 DNA reads as TGTGCCAGCAGTGAAGAGAGGGGGGGTAGGTCACCCCTCCACTTT. It specifies CASSEERGGRSPLHF.

The chain combines TRBV4-1 with TRBJ2-7; TRBD2 matches 13 bases. This CDR3 has 15 amino acids. CDR1 and CDR2 (germline): MGHRA, YSYEKL. The trim removed 6 bases at V and 5 bases at J, leaving 7 bases unmatched. CDR3 sequence: CASSLTSGGFDEQYV. CDR3 in DNA: TGCGCCAGCAGTCTGACTAGCGGGGGGTTCGACGAGCAGTACGTC.

The chain joins TRBV6-5 to TRBJ2-5; 9 bases align to TRBD1. Per the germline V gene, CDR1 is MNHEY and CDR2 is SVGAGI. The CDR3 runs to 14 residues. Trimming at V came to 7 bases and at J to 5 bases, leaving 8 bases not matched to a gene. CDR3: CASIKQGAGETQYF. Written as DNA, the CDR3 is TGTGCCAGCATTAAACAGGGGGCGGGGGAGACCCAGTACTTC.

The J gene is TRBJ2-1, the V gene TRBV2; D remains ambiguous. This CDR3 comprises 14 residues. With 7 bases removed from V and 4 bases from J, the gap between germline ends came to 14 bases. CDR1 is SNHLY, CDR2 FYNNEI, per germline. CDR3 coding DNA: TGTGCCAGCAACGATAGAGTAAGATACAATGAGCAGTTCTTC. Translating it yields CASNDRVRYNEQFF. Full variable domain (remainder filled in from reference TRBV2 and TRBJ2-1): EPEVTQTPSHQVTQMGQEVILRCVPISNHLYFYWYRQILGQKVEFLVSFYNNEISEKSEIFDDQFSVERPDGSNFTLKIRSTKLEDSAMYFCASNDRVRYNEQFFGPGTRLTVL.

This clone was seen once. J is TRBJ1-6 and V is TRBV25-1; D is possibly TRBD1 (5 bases). Trimming shortened V by 6 bases and J by 7 bases, and 13 bases separated the two germline ends. There are 14 residues in the CDR3. The V gene's germline CDR1 is MGHDK and CDR2 SYGVNS. CDR3 protein: CASRPPGGNSPLHF. The DNA of the CDR3 is TGTGCCAGCAGACCGCCCGGGGGAAATTCACCCCTCCACTTT.

This clone is a singleton in its sample. V usage is TRBV12-3 or TRBV12-4 and J usage is TRBJ1-5; D uncertain. The CDR3 sequence is 13 residues long. With 5 bases removed from V and 9 bases from J, the gap between germline ends came to 14 bases. This CDR3 is CASSLNPRRPQHF. CDR3 coding DNA: TGTGCCAGCAGTCTAAACCCAAGAAGGCCCCAGCATTTT.